This T cell receptor beta chain comes out of a study of CD8 T cells in Susac syndrome. Reverse transcription of about 0.5 to 1 ug RNA was carried out with random hexamers. TCRdb itself ran the immunoSEQ multiplex PCR reads through MiXCR, one entry per CDR3 protein. Of more than 150,000 distinct CDR3 sequences listed, roughly 96% were seen once; the top ten hold around 0.15%. In germline, CDR1 is KGHSH, CDR2 LQKENI. V was clipped by 2 bases and J by 2 bases, with 8 bases between them. The CDR3 length is 14 residues. The gene calls are TRBV18 and TRBJ2-3; D might be TRBD1 or TRBD2, each matching 5 bases. The TCR originated in a human donor with Susac syndrome. Sequenced sample: CD4+ T cells from PBMCs. CDR3: CASSPGTLTDTQYF. CDR3 in DNA: TGTGCCAGCTCACCAGGGACCCTCACAGATACGCAGTATTTT.